What follows is one TCR beta chain and its context. Its specificity is unknown. This sample stems from a study of T cells in narcolepsy. Across the study: Patients with NT1 or NT2 and healthy control donors were enrolled.

The study's findings and limits: Autoreactive clonotypes reportedly recurred in blood of same and different patients, not controls. Autoreactive HCRT-specific and TRIB2-specific clonotypes were marked in same-patient CSF-versus-blood CD4+ comparisons. Some memory CD4+ repertoires had no autoreactive clone sequences.

Generated by immunoSEQ multiplex PCR, the TCRdb table keeps only in-frame clones and is missing some. Of tens of thousands of clones listed, about 87% are singletons. Germline assignment: CDR1 SNHLY and CDR2 FYNNEI. This CDR3 spans 13 amino acids. V gave up 10 bases and J gave up 4 bases, with 14 bases separating them. The sequence derives from a human donor in good health. This chain uses TRBV2 with TRBJ2-1; D is perhaps TRBD1 or TRBD2 (5 bases each). What was sequenced was memory (CD45RA-) CD4+ T cells from blood. This CDR3 reads CATAPGPYNEQFF. The CDR3 bases are TGTGCCACCGCACCGGGACCTTACAATGAGCAGTTCTTC.